This TCR beta chain was sequenced for a study of cytomegalovirus exposure and HLA in healthy donors (dated by TCRdb to about 2017). With regard to the full study: An earlier analysis of around 600 of the donors reported about 290 Gb of sequence data and some 100 million unique TCR beta sequences from 150 million to 200 million T cells. About five DR-DQ haplotypes were handled as single units for association and clustering, since linkage in the cohort was strong. An earlier analysis of nearly 600 of the donors applied high-throughput TCR beta sequencing to assess whether each TCR beta V gene segment acted as functional or pseudogenic. HLA typing covered class I and class II loci at four-digit resolution. Donor age, sex, ethnicity and CMV serostatus were compiled alongside the repertoire data. The aim of the study was to test whether cataloging public T cell receptors could identify signatures of past pathogen exposure. Using immunosequencing, the study profiled T cell repertoires from fewer than 700 subjects and related those repertoires to cytomegalovirus serostatus. A separate validation cohort of over a hundred different subjects was used in addition to the roughly 720-subject first cohort. Typing coverage varied by locus: roughly 629-640 donors for A, B, C, DRB1 and DQB1; around 560 for DQA1; more than 600 for DPA1; under 490 for DPB1. Among the roughly 410 genotyped donors, roughly 80% belonged to the genetic ancestry cluster associated with self-reported Caucasian donors. To predict cytomegalovirus infection status, the study brought together high-throughput TCR immunosequencing, statistical association of individual TCRs with disease status, and machine learning. Among roughly 400 genotyped donors of the cohort, an average of roughly 230,000 unique TCR beta nucleotide sequences was sequenced per donor, of which about 19% were non-productive. Every repertoire in the discovery cohort had been generated on one and the same sequencing platform. An early release that covered approximately 600 HLA-typed donors contained around 330 gigabases of sequencing data and tens of millions of unique TCR sequences. In a later analysis, previously published TCR beta repertoires from fewer than 750 donors were re-analyzed and high-resolution HLA genotyping was added so that TCR occurrence patterns could be studied. The later analysis used no new phenotypic data to find candidate immune exposures, relying instead on TCR beta sequences and their occurrence across donors. Genome-wide SNP genotypes for about 65% of the roughly 700 donors were used in a later genetic analysis, which treated that subset as a discovery cohort. What the authors observed across the whole study: Linkage disequilibrium might explain the correlated functional status among segregating V segments, but an unknown experimental factor could not be ruled out. In the study, about 150 TCR beta chains were listed as associated with cytomegalovirus. A later analysis reported that several top co-occurrence clusters appeared linked to parvovirus B19, influenza, CMV and Epstein-Barr virus. About 15 rarely observed V segments, including chromosome 9 orphons, were excluded from the earlier analysis of almost 600 of the donors because counts were too low. An association between a missense DCLRE1C variant and V-gene and J-gene trimming of TCR beta chains was found in a later genetic analysis and replicated in an independent cohort. In vitro tests confirmed that three of the cytomegalovirus-associated TCR beta chains recognize cytomegalovirus antigens. According to a later analysis, most CMV-associated TCR beta chains appeared to be HLA-restricted, and the HLA associations seemed to be driven largely by CMV exposure. In a later analysis, over 15,000 TCR beta sequences were associated with specific HLA alleles at a false discovery rate of 0.05. Presence/absence analyses assumed roughly uniform sequencing depth across donors, an assumption that may not hold. In a later analysis, HLA-associated TCR beta chains were found to be more clonally expanded and to have lower generation probabilities than equally common non-associated chains. A further reported finding was that TCR beta sequences accurately predicted the HLA-A and HLA-B alleles for most subjects in the first cohort. A later analysis found that TCR association rates varied across HLA loci, with DRB1 alleles showing the most associated TCRs and HLA-C alleles the fewest. According to a later genetic analysis, donors in an Asian-associated ancestry cluster had fewer N-insertions in productive TCRs than the approximately 650-donor mean. A cluster of highly shared sequence variants was judged likely to represent a technical artifact of the sequencing pipeline. Because HLA typing was unavailable for some donors at each locus, only the typed subset was used in association tests. While some public TCRs were present in many individuals, most TCR sequences turned up only very rarely across donors. In this cohort, only TCR beta chains were sequenced, and detectable features were limited by the absence of alpha or paired-chain data. The classifier was reported to diagnose cytomegalovirus status with high specificity and sensitivity in both the original cohort and the validation cohort. In an earlier analysis of around 500 of the donors, most TCR beta V segments appeared in productive rearrangements about 87% or about 30% of the time, broadly matching IMGT annotations. Strong co-occurrence of HLA alleles, especially DR and DQ, made assigning TCR associations to individual alleles difficult. The authors suggested that the approach could potentially be extended to other disease states and immunological phenotypes. For the cohort, immune exposure information was limited to CMV serostatus. Because the 87-base-pair reads could not distinguish some IMGT-functional V segments, including TRBV6-2 and TRBV6-3, those segments were excluded.

CDR1 and CDR2, looked up from the germline V gene, are KGHSH and LQKENI. Trimming costs V 4 bases and J 1 base, and their ends lie 14 bases apart. The CDR3 starts with the cysteine, ends with the phenylalanine, and has 16 residues. Of all the DNA, just the CDR3 is kept, 48 bases in frame from base 1. The library was produced with the immunoSEQ multiplex PCR assay. For the multiplex PCR, a mixture combining 60 forward primers for TCR Vbeta segments and 13 reverse primers for TCR Jbeta segments was used. A multiplex PCR assay on genomic DNA amplified the CDR3 region of rearranged TCR beta genes. Amplified TCR beta libraries were sequenced as 87-base-pair reads on the Illumina HiSeq System. Per the authors' processing: In a later analysis, around 80 million unique TCR beta chains were counted across the 690 or so repertoires, and approximately 9.9 million of these chains were shared by at least two donors. To remove PCR and sequencing errors, raw reads were error-corrected and collapsed into unique sequences using a nearest-neighbor algorithm that merged closely related sequences. V, D and J gene segments were assigned by aligning CDR3 sequences to IMGT reference sequences. Each retained sequence needed at least a six-nucleotide match to both a V gene segment and a J gene segment. Rearrangements were classified as productive when the CDR3 lacked stop codons and remained in frame with V and J, and all other rearrangements were classified as non-productive. Following IMGT convention, CDR3 was defined as the stretch from the second conserved V-encoded cysteine up to the conserved J-encoded phenylalanine. The earlier analysis of about 570 of the donors excluded any sequence lacking an unambiguous match to a single V gene segment. An earlier analysis of 587 of the donors classified V segments as functional when productive rearrangements were above 56.7% and as segregating when the standard deviation between donors was above 5%. To diagnose cytomegalovirus status from the catalog of TCR beta chain sequences, a statistical classification framework was built. In a later analysis, V and J genes were assigned by comparing TCR nucleotide sequences against IMGT/GENE-DB human TR gene sequences. In a later analysis, CDR3 sequences and most-parsimonious VDJ recombination scenarios were assigned using the TCRdist pipeline. In a later analysis, every TCR beta chain was defined by the combination of its CDR3 amino acid sequence and its V-gene family, and reads without a unique V-gene family were dropped. To address suspected cross-contamination and a sequencing artifact, a later analysis removed a few hundred highly shared, low-generation-probability nucleotide sequences. In a later analysis, a clonal expansion index for each public chain was calculated from normalized within-repertoire ranks of inferred template counts. In a later analysis, generation probabilities were computed using a VDJ recombination model fitted to out-of-frame rearrangements, and the results were checked against IGoR. A later analysis scored TCR-TCR, TCR-HLA and TCR-CMV co-occurrence with hypergeometric tests, applying a repertoire-size bias correction to TCR pairs. To estimate false discovery rates, a later analysis permuted the HLA or CMV assignments 20 times. A later analysis grouped co-occurring TCRs with DBSCAN, adding TCRdist sequence similarity when clustering within HLA-allele-positive subsets. For co-occurrence clustering, repertoires with fewer than 30,000 or more than 120,000 public chains were excluded, along with four to six repertoires with anomalous nucleotide sharing. The source is immuneACCESS, and TCRdb retained only in-frame sequences with V and J called. Part of the clones is not carried over; for the studies checked, unresolved V genes explain less than half of this, and the remainder is unexplained. V, J and clone size are those of that table, while D and trimming were read from the DNA. Per the sample table, the count is around 75,000 clones. The ten top clones hold approximately 1.6% of the sample.

The cohort was made up of 650 to 700 healthy bone marrow donors. At the time of sampling, all cohort members were nominally healthy, though unrecorded immune exposures were likely present. The donor was CMV seronegative and belonged to the group of over 350 seronegative cohort members. Each donor provided a peripheral blood sample, and peripheral blood mononuclear cells were used for TCR beta sequencing. Genomic DNA was extracted from the blood cell samples with the Qiagen DNeasy Blood Extraction Kit. Turning to this clone: The antigen this receptor binds is unknown.

The chain couples TRBV18 to TRBJ2-1; TRBD1 is perhaps the D gene, given 6 matching bases. The source of this sequence is a woman aged 55-70 years in good health and CMV-seronegative. Sequenced input: PBMCs. The nucleotide sequence reads TGTGCCAGCTCACGTCAACAGGGTGAGTCCTACAATGAGCAGTTCTTC. Translated, it gives CASSRQQGESYNEQFF.